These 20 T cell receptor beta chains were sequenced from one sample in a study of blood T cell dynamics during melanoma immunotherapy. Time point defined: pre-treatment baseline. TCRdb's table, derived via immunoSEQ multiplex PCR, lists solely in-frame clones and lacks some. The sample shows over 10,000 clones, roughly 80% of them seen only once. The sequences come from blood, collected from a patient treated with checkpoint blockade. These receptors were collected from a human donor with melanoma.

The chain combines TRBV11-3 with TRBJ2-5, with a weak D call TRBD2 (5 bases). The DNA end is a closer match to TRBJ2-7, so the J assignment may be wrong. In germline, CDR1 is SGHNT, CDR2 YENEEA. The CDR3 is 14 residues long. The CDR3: CASSYRTGSYEQYF. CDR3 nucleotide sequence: TGTGCCAGCAGCTATAGGACGGGATCCTACGAGCAGTACTTC.

CDR3 amino acids: CASRPISGTDGYTF. The CDR3 DNA sequence: TGCGCCAGCAGGCCCATCTCGGGGACGGATGGCTACACCTTC. The chain recombines TRBV10-2 with TRBJ1-2; the D gene is possibly TRBD1 (5 bases). CDR3 size: 14 residues. V was clipped by 6 bases and J by 6 bases, with 17 bases between them. The V gene's germline CDR1 is WSHSY and CDR2 SAAADI.

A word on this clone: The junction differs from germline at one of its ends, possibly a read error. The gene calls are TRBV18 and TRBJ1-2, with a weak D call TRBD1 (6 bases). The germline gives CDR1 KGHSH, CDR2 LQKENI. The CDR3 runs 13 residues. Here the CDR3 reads CASSGGHYYGYTF. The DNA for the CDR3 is TGTGCCAGCTCGGGGGGACACTACTACGGCTACACCTTC.

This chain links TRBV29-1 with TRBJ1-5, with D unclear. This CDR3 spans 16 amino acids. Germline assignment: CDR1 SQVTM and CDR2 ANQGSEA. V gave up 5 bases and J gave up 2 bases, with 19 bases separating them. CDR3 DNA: TGCAGCGTTACTGTCCCGTCCGTGGTTGGCAATCAGCCCCAGCATTTT. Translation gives CSVTVPSVVGNQPQHF.

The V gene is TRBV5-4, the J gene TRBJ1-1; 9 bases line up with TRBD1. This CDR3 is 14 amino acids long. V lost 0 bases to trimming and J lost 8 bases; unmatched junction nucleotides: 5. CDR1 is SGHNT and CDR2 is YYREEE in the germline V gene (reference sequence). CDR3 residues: CASSLGGQGIEAFF. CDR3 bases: TGTGCCAGCAGCTTGGGGGGACAGGGAATAGAAGCTTTCTTT.

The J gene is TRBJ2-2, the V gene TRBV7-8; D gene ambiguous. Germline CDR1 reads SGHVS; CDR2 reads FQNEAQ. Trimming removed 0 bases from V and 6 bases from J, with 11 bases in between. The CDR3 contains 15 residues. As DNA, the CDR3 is TGTGCCAGCAGCTTAGCGTTGGCGGACCCCGGGGAGCTGTTTTTT. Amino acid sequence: CASSLALADPGELFF.

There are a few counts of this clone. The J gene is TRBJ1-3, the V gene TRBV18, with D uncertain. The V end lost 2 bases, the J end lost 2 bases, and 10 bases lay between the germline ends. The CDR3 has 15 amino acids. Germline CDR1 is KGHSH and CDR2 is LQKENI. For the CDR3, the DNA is TGTGCCAGCTCACCAGCCGAAGCTACTGGAAACACCATATATTTT. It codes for CASSPAEATGNTIYF.

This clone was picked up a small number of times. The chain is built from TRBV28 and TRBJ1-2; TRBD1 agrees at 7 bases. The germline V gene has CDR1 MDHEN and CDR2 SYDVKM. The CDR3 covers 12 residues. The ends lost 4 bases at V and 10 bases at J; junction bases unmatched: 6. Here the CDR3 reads CASSYGQVAYTF. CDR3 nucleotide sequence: TGTGCCAGCAGTTATGGACAGGTCGCCTACACCTTC.

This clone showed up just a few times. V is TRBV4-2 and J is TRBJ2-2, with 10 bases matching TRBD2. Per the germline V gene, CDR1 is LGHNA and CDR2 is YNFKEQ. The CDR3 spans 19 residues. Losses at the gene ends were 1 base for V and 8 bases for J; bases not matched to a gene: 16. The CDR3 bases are TGTGCCAGCAGCCAAGCGCCTAGCGGGGGCCATCTAGAGTTGGGGGAGCTGTTTTTT. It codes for CASSQAPSGGHLELGELFF.

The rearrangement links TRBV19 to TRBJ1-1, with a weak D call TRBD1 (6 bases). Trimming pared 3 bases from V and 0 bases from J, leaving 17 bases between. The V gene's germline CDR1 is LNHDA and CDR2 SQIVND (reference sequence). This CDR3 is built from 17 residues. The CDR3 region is CASSIGTLGYMNTEAFF. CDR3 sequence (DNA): TGTGCCAGTAGTATTGGGACATTGGGATATATGAACACTGAAGCTTTCTTT.

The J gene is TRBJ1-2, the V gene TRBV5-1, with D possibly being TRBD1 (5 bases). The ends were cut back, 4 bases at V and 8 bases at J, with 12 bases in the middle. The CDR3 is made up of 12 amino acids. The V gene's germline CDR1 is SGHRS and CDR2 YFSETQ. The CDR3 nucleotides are TGCGCCAGCAGCGGTCAGGCAGGGGGCTACACCTTC. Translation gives CASSGQAGGYTF.

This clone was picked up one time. DNA of the CDR3: TGTGCCAGTATCGGGTCCACAGATACGCAGTATTTT. Translated, it gives CASIGSTDTQYF. The chain links TRBV19 to TRBJ2-3; no clear D gene. V was pared by 7 bases and J by 2 bases, with 7 bases between. Looked up from germline, CDR1 is LNHDA and CDR2 is SQIVND (reference sequence). The CDR3 length is 12 residues.

The CDR3 nucleotides read TGTGCCAGCAGCCAAGATCGCGGGGGGGAGCAGTTCTTC. Amino acids: CASSQDRGGEQFF. The J gene is TRBJ2-1, the V gene TRBV4-2; TRBD2 matches 8 bases. This CDR3 contains 13 residues. Trimming cost V 0 bases and J 10 bases; bases outside gene matches: 2. The germline V gene encodes CDR1 LGHNA and CDR2 YNFKEQ.

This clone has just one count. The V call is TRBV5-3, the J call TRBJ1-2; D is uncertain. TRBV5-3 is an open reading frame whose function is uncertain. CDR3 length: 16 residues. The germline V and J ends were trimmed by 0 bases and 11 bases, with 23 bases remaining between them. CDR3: CARSLVIGPNPVGYTF. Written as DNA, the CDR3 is TGTGCCAGAAGCTTGGTAATCGGACCAAACCCTGTCGGGTACACCTTC.

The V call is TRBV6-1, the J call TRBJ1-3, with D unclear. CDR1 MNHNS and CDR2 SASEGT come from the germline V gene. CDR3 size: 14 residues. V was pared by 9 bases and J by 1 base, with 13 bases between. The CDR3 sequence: CASQPDYSGNTIYF. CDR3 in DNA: TGTGCCAGTCAACCGGACTATTCTGGAAACACCATATATTTT.

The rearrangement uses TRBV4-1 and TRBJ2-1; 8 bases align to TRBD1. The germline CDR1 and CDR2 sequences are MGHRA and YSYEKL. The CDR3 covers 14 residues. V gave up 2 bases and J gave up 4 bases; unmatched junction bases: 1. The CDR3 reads CASSQRTGYNEQFF. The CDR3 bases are TGCGCCAGCAGCCAACGGACAGGGTACAATGAGCAGTTCTTC.

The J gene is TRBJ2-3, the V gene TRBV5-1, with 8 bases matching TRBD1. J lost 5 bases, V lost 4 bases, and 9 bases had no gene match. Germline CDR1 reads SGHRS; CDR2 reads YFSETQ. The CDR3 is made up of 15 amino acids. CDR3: CASSPGTGEGDTQYF. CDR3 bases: TGCGCCAGCAGCCCGGGGACAGGAGAAGGAGATACGCAGTATTTT.

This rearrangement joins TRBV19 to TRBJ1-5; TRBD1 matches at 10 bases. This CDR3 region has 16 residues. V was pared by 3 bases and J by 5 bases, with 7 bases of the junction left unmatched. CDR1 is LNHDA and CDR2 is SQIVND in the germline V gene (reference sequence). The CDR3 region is CASSISGQGSDQPQHF. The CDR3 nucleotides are TGTGCCAGTAGTATCTCGGGACAGGGGTCGGATCAGCCCCAGCATTTT. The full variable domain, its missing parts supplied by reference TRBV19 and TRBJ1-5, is DGGITQSPKYLFRKEGQNVTLSCEQNLNHDAMYWYRQDPGQGLRLIYYSQIVNDFQKGDIAEGYSVSREKKESFPLTVTSAQKNPTAFYLCASSISGQGSDQPQHFGDGTRLSIL.

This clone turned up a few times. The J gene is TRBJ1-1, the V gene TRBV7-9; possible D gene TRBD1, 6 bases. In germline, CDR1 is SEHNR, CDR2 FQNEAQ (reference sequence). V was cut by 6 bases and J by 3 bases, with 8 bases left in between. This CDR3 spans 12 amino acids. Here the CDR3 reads CASSTGYTEAFF. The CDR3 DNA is TGTGCCAGCAGTACAGGGTACACTGAAGCTTTCTTT.

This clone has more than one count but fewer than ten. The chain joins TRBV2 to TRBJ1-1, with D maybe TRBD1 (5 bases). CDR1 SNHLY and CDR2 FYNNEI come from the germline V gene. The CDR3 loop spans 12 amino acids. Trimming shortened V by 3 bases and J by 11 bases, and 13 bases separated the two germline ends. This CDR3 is CASSEGEPWAFF. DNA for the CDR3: TGTGCCAGCAGTGAGGGGGAGCCATGGGCTTTCTTT.